This T cell receptor (beta chain) was retrieved from a study of shared clonotypes between healthy human individuals. Study observations and caveats: Represented diversity (both genetic and exposure-history) was limited by the small number of donors.

This clone has a single count. Its antigen is as yet unknown. Trimming left V 7 bases short and J 0 bases short, with 16 bases between. The CDR3 covers 16 residues. CDR1 and CDR2 (germline): MDHEN, SYDVKM. The genomic DNA of each subset was split evenly across several immunoSEQ plates. Per the original methods: As immunoSEQ supplied junction-only sequences (without quality scores), filtering differed. TCRdb keeps only in-frame clones here, not all; method: immunoSEQ multiplex PCR. For V, J and clone size, that table is used; D and trimming come from the DNA. The data contain 450,000 to 500,000 clones, approximately 82% of them singletons.

This rearrangement joins TRBV28 to TRBJ2-4; D may be TRBD1 (5 bases). This receptor was identified in a woman in her thirties or forties in good health. Some clones in this sample may be carry-over from other donors' samples. The sample comprised PBMCs. CDR3 sequence: CASTSGAAIAKNIQYF. In nucleotides, the CDR3 is TGTGCCAGCACCTCTGGGGCAGCGATAGCCAAAAACATTCAGTACTTC.